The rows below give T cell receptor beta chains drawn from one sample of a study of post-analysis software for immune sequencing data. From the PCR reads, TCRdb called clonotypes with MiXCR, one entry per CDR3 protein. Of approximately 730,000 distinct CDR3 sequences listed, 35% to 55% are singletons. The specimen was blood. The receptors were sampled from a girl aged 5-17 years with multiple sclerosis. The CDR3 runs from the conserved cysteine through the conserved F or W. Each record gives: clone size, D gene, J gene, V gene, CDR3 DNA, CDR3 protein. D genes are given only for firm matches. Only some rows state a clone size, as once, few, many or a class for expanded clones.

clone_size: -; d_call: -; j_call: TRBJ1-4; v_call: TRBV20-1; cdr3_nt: TGCAGTGCTCGCCGGGGGGAAAAACTGTTTTTT; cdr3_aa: CSARRGEKLFF
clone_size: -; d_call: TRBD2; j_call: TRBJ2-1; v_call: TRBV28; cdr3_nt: TGTGCCACCGATGGACTAGCGGGATTCTCTTCCAATGAGCAGTTCTTC; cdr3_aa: CATDGLAGFSSNEQFF
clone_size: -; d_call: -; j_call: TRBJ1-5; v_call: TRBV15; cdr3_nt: TGTGCCACCAGCAGAGGAGGACGTAGCAATCAGCCCCAGCATTTT; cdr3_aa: CATSRGGRSNQPQHF
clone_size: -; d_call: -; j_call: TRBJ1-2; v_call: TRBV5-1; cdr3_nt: TGCGCCAGCAGCTTGGGGGGCTCGCCGAGCTACACCTTC; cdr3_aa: CASSLGGSPSYTF
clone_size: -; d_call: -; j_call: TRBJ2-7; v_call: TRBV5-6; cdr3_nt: TGTGCCAGCAGCTTGATTTTTAGGGGTAACGAGCAGTACTTC; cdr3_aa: CASSLIFRGNEQYF
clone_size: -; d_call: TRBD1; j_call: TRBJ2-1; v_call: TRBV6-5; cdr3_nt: TGTGCCAGCAGTTCGACAGGGGTCCGGTTTGAGCAGTTCTTC; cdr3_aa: CASSSTGVRFEQFF
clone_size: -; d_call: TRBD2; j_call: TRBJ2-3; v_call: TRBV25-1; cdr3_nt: TGTGCCAGCAGTGAATTAGGTCGGGAGGGCTCCGGAGATACGCAGTATTTT; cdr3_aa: CASSELGREGSGDTQYF
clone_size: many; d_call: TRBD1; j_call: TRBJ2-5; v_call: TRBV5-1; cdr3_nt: TGCGCCAGCAGCCCCAGGGGGCAAGAGACCCAGTACTTC; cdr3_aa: CASSPRGQETQYF
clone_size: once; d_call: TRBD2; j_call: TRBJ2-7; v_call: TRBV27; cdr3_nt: TGTGCCAGCAGTTTATCGCTCGGGACTAGCGCCTACAATGAGCAGTACTTC; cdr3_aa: CASSLSLGTSAYNEQYF
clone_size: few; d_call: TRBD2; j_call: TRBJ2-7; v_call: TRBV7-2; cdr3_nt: TGTGCCAGCAGCTGGGCGGGAGGGCCCTACGAGCAGTACTTC; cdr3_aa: CASSWAGGPYEQYF
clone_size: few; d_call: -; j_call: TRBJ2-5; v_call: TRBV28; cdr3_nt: TGTGCCAGCAGTGAGACCAGGACCCAGTACTTC; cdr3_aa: CASSETRTQYF
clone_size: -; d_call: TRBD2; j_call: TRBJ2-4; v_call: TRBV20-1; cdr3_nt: TGCAGTGCTCCGATAGCGGGAGCAAGGGACATTCAGTACTTC; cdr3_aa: CSAPIAGARDIQYF
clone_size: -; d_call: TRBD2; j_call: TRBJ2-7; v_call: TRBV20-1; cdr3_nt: TGCAGTGCTAGTGGACTAGCGGGGGACCAGCACTCCTACGAGCAGTACTTC; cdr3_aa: CSASGLAGDQHSYEQYF